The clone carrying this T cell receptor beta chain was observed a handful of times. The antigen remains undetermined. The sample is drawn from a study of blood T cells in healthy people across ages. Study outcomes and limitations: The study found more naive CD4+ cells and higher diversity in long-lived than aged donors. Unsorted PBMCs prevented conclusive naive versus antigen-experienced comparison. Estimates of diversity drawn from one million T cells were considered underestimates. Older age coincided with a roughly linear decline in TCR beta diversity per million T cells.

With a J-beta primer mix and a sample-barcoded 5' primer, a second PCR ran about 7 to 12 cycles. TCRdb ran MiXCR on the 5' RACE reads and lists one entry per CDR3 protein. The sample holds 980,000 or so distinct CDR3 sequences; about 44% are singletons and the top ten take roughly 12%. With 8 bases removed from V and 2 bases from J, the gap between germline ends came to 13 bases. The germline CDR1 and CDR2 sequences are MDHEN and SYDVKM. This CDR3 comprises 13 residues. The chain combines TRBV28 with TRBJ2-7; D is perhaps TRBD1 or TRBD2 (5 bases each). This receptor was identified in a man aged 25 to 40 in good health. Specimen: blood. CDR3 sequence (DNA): TGTGCCAGCGGTCGGGGCGCAGCCTACGAGCAGTACTTC. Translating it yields CASGRGAAYEQYF.